Here is one T cell receptor beta chain with its context. This clonotype was detected only a few times. Its antigen specificity is not known. No clone much larger than this one lies a single base away; base qualities are absent. Exclusion was applied to patients with uncontrolled infections, other autoimmune diseases, pregnancy or lactation. Diagnoses were established on the basis of clinical symptoms, serum thyroxine and TRAb, thyroid ultrasound, and orbital computed tomography. Total RNA was extracted with Trizol reagent, and quality was checked on an Agilent 2100 Bioanalyzer. The TCR beta CDR3 regions were amplified from the RNA transcripts. The TCR CDR3 was subjected to a first round of RT-PCR using the HTBI primer set and the Qiagen OneStep RT-PCR kit. The libraries were constructed in a second round of multiplex PCR and then size-selected and purified. Sequencing of the libraries was done on an Illumina HiSeq2000 using paired-end 100 bp reads. The original pipeline was this. SOAPnuke was used to process the raw data, with reads discarded if the reads contained adapters or uncalled bases, had a mean Phred below 15, or lacked an exact constant-primer or identifier match. COPE v1.2.5 was used to merge the high-quality paired reads, and each unique nucleotide sequence was defined as a clonotype. Clonotypes were aligned to IMGT TRBV, TRBD and TRBJ reference segments using MiTCR v1.1. Analysis was restricted to V-J combinations with a frequency above 0.0001, which covered roughly 99% of repertoires. A TCS score was defined as the ratio between F50 (clonal expansion) and ExV (chaos), using BLOSUM62-based TCRdist between CDR3 peptides within each V-J. Welch's t-statistics and random forest reduced fewer than 550 V-J features to 13, which were used in a naive Bayes classifier (R e1071). The similarity between thyroid and blood repertoires was quantified using the Morisita-Horn index. Clones were called with MiXCR by TCRdb after fastp trimmed the public reads at Q25, and only in-frame beta chains were retained. For every CDR3 protein sequence, its rows merge into one entry that carries the most common genes and DNA. TCRdb, not the authors, supplied the V and J calls. A total of 550,000 to 700,000 distinct CDR3 sequences appear in this sample, approximately 44% of them only once. Of the sample, around 20% falls within the top ten clones.

The data belong to a study of T cells in Graves' hyperthyroidism and ophthalmopathy (dated by TCRdb to about 2019). A note on the overall study: To identify distinguishing TCR V-J signatures, a discovery cohort of 100 patients was used, comprising 43 with Graves' ophthalmopathy and 57 with stable Graves' hyperthyroidism. Prospective prediction of ophthalmopathy was tested in an independent validation cohort consisting of about 20 hyperthyroidism patients and over 15 patients who later progressed to ophthalmopathy. The roughly 90 discovery patients were divided at random into training and test sets in a 7:3 ratio. The paper reports TCR Vbeta CDR3 sequencing of 140 or so peripheral blood samples: some 44 ophthalmopathy, under 80 hyperthyroidism and 17 progressor patients. Once sampling was done, hyperthyroidism patients were given methimazole at a starting dose of 30 mg daily, whereas ophthalmopathy patients were given high-dose intravenous methylprednisolone. The study also compared thyroid tissue and blood T-cell repertoires from several Graves' hyperthyroidism patients.

Results the study describes overall, beyond this receptor: Blood samples also contained most of the expanded thyroid clonotypes (frequency above 0.001), which suggests that blood repertoires may reflect thyroid immune responses. Sample size was not statistically predetermined, and investigators were not blinded to group allocation. In validation, progression to ophthalmopathy was predicted by the model with around 70% sensitivity and around 76% specificity, a median of about 6 months before onset. In cross-validation, a model built on a 13 V-J signature told ophthalmopathy apart from stable hyperthyroidism with 85% to 90% sensitivity and about 81% specificity, and in testing the same model reached 80%/75%.

The sequence was obtained from an adult woman with Graves' disease, either hyperthyroidism or ophthalmopathy (not recorded which). Material for sequencing was peripheral blood or thyroid tissue (not recorded which).

Here the CDR3 is given as CAISDLTGGTSPLHF. The sequenced DNA: TGTGCCATCAGTGATCTTACAGGGGGTACTTCACCCCTCCACTTT. This chain is built from TRBV10-3 and TRBJ1-6, and 8 bases in between align with TRBD1. The CDR3 holds 15 amino acids from the cysteine to the phenylalanine. CDR3 DNA only is kept here, 45 bases in frame from base 1. For CDR1 and CDR2, the germline V gene lists ENHRY and SYGVKD. Germline trimming amounts to 3 bases on V and 9 bases on J, with 7 as the count of junction bases outside the gene matches.